This T cell receptor beta chain was captured by sequencing in a study of shared clonotypes between healthy human individuals. Libraries were prepared by immunoSEQ multiplex PCR; TCRdb keeps only in-frame clonotypes and omits some of them. The table lists roughly 1,600,000 clones, approximately 98.5% of them singletons. The V gene lost 6 bases and the J gene lost 4 bases, with 12 bases spanning the gap. The CDR3 consists of 13 residues. CDR1 is SGHTA, CDR2 FQGNSA, per germline. The origin of this receptor is a man in his thirties or forties in good health. V and J are TRBV7-2 and TRBJ1-2, with D uncertain. Sequenced material: naive CD4+ T cells sorted from blood. Subset reported: CD45RA+ positively selected. CDR3 sequence reads: CASSAGRAYGYTF. Here the CDR3 DNA reads TGTGCCAGCAGTGCCGGCCGCGCCTATGGCTACACCTTC.